This T cell receptor beta chain was profiled in a study of CD8 T cells in ankylosing spondylitis. Study observations and caveats: Seemingly characteristic of ankylosing spondylitis blood was a TCR beta motif consisting of several highly homologous variants.

TCRdb processed the 5' RACE reads anew with MiXCR; each CDR3 protein has one entry. The sample has around 300,000 distinct CDR3 sequences, roughly 10% seen once. Note on this clonotype: The target antigen is unknown.

V lost 2 bases and J lost 7; bases outside the gene matches: 11. Germline V gene sequence: CDR1 LGHNA, CDR2 YNFKEQ. This CDR3 is 17 amino acids long. The origin of this receptor is a female donor with ankylosing spondylitis or in good health (not recorded which). Input material: blood, either unsorted or a sorted T cell fraction (not recorded which). The chain is built from TRBV4-2 and TRBJ1-6; TRBD1 aligns across 7 bases. As DNA, the CDR3 is TGTGCCAGCAGCCAAACCCCCCGGGGCAGGGGGAATTCACCCCTCCACTTT. This codes for CASSQTPRGRGNSPLHF.